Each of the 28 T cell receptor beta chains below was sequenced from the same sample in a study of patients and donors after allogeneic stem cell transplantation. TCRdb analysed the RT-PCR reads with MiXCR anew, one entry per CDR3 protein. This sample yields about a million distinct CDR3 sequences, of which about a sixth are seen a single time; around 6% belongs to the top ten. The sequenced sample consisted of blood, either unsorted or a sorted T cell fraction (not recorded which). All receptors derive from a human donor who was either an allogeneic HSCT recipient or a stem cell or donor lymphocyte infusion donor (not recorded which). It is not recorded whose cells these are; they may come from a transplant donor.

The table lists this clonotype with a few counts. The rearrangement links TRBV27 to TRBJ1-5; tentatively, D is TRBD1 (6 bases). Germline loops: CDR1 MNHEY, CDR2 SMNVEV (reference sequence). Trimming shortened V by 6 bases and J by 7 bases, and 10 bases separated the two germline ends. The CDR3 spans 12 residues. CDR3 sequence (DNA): TGTGCCAGCAGATCTACAGGGCAGCCCCAGCATTTT. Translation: CASRSTGQPQHF.

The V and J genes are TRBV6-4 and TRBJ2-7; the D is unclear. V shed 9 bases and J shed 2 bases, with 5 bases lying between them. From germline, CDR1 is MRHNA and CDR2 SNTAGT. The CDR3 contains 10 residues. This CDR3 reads CARHTYEQYF. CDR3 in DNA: TGTGCCAGACACACCTACGAGCAGTACTTC.

CDR3 amino acids: CATSDPAGSSYEQYF. DNA for the CDR3: TGTGCCACCAGTGATCCAGCAGGGAGCTCCTACGAGCAGTACTTC. The V gene is TRBV24-1, the J gene TRBJ2-7; D possibly matches TRBD1 or TRBD2 (5 bases each). Trimming took 3 bases from V and 0 from J, leaving 11 bases between them. The CDR3 has 15 amino acids. Germline V gene lookup returns CDR1 KGHDR and CDR2 SFDVKD.

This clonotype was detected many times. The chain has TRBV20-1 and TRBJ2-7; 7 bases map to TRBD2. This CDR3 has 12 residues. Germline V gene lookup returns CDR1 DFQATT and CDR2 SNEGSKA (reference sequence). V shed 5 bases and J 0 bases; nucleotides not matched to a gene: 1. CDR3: CSAGTNSYEQYF. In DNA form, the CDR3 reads TGCAGTGCTGGGACTAACTCCTACGAGCAGTACTTC.

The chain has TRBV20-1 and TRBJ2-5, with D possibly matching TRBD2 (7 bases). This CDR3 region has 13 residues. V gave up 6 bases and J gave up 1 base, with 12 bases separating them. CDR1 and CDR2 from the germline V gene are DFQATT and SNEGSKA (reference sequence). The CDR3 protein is CSAGGPTQETQYF. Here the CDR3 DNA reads TGCAGTGCGGGGGGGCCAACCCAAGAGACCCAGTACTTC.

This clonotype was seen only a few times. In DNA form, the CDR3 reads TGTGCCAGCAGAGGGACTAGCGGGAGCCATGAGCAGTTCTTC. Its translation is CASRGTSGSHEQFF. V is TRBV27 and J is TRBJ2-1, with 14 bases aligning to TRBD2. Germline V gives CDR1 MNHEY, CDR2 SMNVEV (reference sequence). With 6 bases clipped from V and 8 bases from J, the junction kept 3 bases outside the gene matches. The CDR3 contains 14 residues.

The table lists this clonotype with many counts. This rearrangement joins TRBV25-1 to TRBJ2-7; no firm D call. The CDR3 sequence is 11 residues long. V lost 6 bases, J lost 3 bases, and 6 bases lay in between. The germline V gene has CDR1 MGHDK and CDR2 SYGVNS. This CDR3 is CASRNVYEQYF. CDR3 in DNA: TGTGCCAGCAGGAACGTCTACGAGCAGTACTTC.

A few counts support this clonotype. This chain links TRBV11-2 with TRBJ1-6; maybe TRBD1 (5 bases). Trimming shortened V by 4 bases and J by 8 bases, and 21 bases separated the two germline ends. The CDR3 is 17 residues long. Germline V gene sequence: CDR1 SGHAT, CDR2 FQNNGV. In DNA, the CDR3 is TGTGCCAGCAGCTCCCCATTGGGGCAGGGTCCGCATTCACCCCTCCACTTT. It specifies CASSSPLGQGPHSPLHF.

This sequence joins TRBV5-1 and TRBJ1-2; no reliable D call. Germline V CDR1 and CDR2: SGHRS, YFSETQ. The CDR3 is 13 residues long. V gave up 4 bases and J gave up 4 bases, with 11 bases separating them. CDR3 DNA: TGCGCCAGCAGCGCGGACGCGGGCTATGGCTACACCTTC. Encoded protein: CASSADAGYGYTF.

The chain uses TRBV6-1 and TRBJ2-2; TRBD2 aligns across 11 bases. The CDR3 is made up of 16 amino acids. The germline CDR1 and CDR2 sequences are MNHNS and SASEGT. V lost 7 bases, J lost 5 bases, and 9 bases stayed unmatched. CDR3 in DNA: TGTGCCAGCATTGCACTAGCGGGAGATTGGACCGGGGAGCTGTTTTTT. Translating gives CASIALAGDWTGELFF.

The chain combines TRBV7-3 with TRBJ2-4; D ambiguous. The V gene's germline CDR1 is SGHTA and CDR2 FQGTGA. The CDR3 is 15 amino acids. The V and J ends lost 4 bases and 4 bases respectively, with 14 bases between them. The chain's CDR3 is CASSSDTRVKNIQYF. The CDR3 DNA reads TGTGCCAGCAGCTCCGACACCCGGGTTAAAAACATTCAGTACTTC.

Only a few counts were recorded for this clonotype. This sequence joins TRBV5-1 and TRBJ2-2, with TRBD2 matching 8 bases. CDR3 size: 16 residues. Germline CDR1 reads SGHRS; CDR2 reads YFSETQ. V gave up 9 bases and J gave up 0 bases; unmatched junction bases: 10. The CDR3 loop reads CATHPQLAANTGELFF. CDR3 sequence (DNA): TGCGCCACCCATCCCCAACTAGCGGCGAACACCGGGGAGCTGTTTTTT. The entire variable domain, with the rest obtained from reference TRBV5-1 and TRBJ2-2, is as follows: KAGVTQTPRYLIKTRGQQVTLSCSPISGHRSVSWYQQTPGQGLQFLFEYFSETQRNKGNFPGRFSGRQFSNSRSEMNVSTLELGDSALYLCATHPQLAANTGELFFGEGSRLTVL.

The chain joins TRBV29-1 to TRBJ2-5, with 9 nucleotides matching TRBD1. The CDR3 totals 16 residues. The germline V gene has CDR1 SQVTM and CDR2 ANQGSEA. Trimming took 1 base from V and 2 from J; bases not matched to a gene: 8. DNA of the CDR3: TGCAGCGTTGAAGTCGCCGGGACAGGGTTACAAGAGACCCAGTACTTC. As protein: CSVEVAGTGLQETQYF.

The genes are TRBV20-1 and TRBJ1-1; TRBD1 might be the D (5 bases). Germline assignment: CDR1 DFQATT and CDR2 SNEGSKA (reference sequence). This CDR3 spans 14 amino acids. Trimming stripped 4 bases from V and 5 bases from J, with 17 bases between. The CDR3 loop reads CSATALAGKTEAFF. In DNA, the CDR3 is TGCAGTGCTACGGCCCTGGCAGGGAAAACTGAAGCTTTCTTT.

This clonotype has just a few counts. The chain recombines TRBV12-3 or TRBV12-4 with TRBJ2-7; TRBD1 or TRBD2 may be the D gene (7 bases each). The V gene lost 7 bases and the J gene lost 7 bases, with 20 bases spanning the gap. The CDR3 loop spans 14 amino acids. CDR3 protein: CASNFKGTAGEQYF. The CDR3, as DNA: TGTGCCAGCAATTTCAAAGGGACAGCGGGGGAGCAGTACTTC.

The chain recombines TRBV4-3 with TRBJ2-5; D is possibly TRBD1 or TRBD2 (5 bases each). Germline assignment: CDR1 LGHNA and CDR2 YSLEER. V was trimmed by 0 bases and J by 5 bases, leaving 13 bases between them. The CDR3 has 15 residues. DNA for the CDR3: TGCGCCAGCAGCCAAGATTCGGGGCCCGGGGAGACCCAGTACTTC. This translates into CASSQDSGPGETQYF.

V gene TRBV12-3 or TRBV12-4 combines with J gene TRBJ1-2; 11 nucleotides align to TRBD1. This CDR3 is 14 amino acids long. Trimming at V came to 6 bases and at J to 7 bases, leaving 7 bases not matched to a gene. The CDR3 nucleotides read TGTGCCAGCAGGGCGGACAGGGGGCGCCTTGGCTACACCTTC. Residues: CASRADRGRLGYTF.

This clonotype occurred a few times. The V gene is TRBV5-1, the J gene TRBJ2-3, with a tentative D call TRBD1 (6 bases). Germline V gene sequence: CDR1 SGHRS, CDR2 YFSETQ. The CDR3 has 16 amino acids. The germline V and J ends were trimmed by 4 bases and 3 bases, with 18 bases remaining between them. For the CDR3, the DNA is TGCGCCAGCAGCCGCGAGGGACCGAGGGGGACAGATACGCAGTATTTT. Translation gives CASSREGPRGTDTQYF.

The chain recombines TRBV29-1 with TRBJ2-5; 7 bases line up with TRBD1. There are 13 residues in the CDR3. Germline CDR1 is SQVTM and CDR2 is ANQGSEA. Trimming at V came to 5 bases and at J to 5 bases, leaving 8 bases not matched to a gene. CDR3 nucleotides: TGCAGCGTTCCCTTAAGGGGGCAGGAGACCCAGTACTTC. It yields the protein CSVPLRGQETQYF.

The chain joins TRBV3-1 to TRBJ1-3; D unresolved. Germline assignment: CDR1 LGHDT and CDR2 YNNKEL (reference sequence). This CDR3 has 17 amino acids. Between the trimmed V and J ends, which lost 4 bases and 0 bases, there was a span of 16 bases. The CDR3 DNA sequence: TGTGCCAGCAGCCGTCCCCTCATCGCGCCCTCTGGAAACACCATATATTTT. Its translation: CASSRPLIAPSGNTIYF.

This chain's CDR3 is CASSFSSARGTRDTF. DNA for the CDR3: TGTGCCAGCAGCTTCTCCTCTGCCAGGGGCACTAGGGACACCTTC. The chain joins TRBV7-9 to TRBJ1-2, with D possibly matching TRBD1 (6 bases). V dropped 3 bases and J dropped 12 bases, with 23 bases sitting between them. The germline CDR1 and CDR2 sequences are SEHNR and FQNEAQ (reference sequence). This CDR3 contains 15 residues.

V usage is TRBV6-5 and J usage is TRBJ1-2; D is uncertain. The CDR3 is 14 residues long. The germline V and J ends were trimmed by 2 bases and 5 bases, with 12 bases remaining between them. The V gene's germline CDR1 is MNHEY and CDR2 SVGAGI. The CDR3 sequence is CASSYGPGLYGYTF. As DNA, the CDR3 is TGTGCCAGCAGTTACGGTCCAGGACTATATGGCTACACCTTC.

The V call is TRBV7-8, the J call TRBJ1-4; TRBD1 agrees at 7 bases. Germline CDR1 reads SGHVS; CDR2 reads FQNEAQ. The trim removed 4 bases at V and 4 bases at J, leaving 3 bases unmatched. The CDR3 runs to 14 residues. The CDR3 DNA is TGTGCCAGCAGCTCCTGGGACAGTAATGAAAAACTGTTTTTT. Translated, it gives CASSSWDSNEKLFF. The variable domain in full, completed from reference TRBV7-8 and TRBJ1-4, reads GAGVSQSPRYKVAKRGQDVALRCDPISGHVSLFWYQQALGQGPEFLTYFQNEAQLDKSGLPSDRFFAERPEGSVSTLKIQRTQQEDSAVYLCASSSWDSNEKLFFGSGTQLSVL.

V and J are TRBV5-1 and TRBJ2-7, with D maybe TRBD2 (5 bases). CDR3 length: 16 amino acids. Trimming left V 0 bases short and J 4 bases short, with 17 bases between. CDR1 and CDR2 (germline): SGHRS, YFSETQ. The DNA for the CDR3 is TGCGCCAGCAGCTTGGTTCGGGATCCCGAGCGGTACGAGCAGTACTTC. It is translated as CASSLVRDPERYEQYF.

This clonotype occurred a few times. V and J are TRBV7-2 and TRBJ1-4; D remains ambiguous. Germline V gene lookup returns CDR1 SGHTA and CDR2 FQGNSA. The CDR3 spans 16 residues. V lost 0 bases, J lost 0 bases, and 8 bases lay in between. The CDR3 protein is CASSLASFATNEKLFF. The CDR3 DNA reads TGTGCCAGCAGCTTAGCCTCCTTCGCAACTAATGAAAAACTGTTTTTT.

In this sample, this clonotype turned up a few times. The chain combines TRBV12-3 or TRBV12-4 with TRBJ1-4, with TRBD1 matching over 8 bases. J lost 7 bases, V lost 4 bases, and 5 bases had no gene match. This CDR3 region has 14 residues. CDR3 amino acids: CASSSLDRGEKLFF. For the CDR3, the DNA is TGTGCCAGCAGTTCCCTCGACAGGGGTGAAAAACTGTTTTTT.

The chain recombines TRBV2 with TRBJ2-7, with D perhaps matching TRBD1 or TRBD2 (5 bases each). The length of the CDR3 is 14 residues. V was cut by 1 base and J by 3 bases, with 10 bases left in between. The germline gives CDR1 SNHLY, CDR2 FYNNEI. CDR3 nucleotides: TGTGCCAGCAGTGAAGGGGGGTTAAACTACGAGCAGTACTTC. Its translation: CASSEGGLNYEQYF.

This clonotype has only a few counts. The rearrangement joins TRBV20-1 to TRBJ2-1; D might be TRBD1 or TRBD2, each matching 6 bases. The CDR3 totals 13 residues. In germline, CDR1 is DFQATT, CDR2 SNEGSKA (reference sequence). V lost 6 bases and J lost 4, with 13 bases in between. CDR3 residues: CSAPGDIYNEQFF. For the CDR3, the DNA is TGCAGTGCCCCGGGGGACATATACAATGAGCAGTTCTTC.